A selection of T cell receptor beta chains follows, all from one sample in a study of OX40 agonist ivuxolimab in advanced cancers. Clones were read by immunoSEQ multiplex PCR, and TCRdb kept only the in-frame ones, dropping some. The sample yields 75,000 to 100,000 clones, about 84% seen once. The material was CD4+ or CD8+ T cells sorted from blood, obtained in a trial of the OX40 agonist ivuxolimab. These receptors came from an adult with an advanced solid tumor such as melanoma, head and neck, liver or kidney cancer. The CDR3 runs from the conserved cysteine through the conserved F or W. D genes are given only for firm matches. Only part of the rows carry a size: once, few, many, or a class if the clone is expanded.

>NA|TRBJ1-5|NA|TRBV2
CASSDSSLRGGVWSLDQPQHF
TGTGCCAGCAGTGATAGTTCCCTTCGGGGGGGCGTATGGAGTTTGGATCAGCCCCAGCATTTT
>NA|TRBJ2-3|NA|TRBV6-1
CASSEGDTQYF
TGTGCCAGCAGTGAAGGAGATACGCAGTATTTT
>NA|TRBJ2-1|TRBD2|TRBV19
CASSIFLAANEQFF
TGTGCCAGTAGTATATTTCTAGCGGCTAATGAGCAGTTCTTC
>NA|TRBJ2-5|NA|TRBV11-2
CASSPIGAVETQYF
TGTGCCAGCAGCCCAATAGGTGCTGTTGAGACCCAGTACTTC
>NA|TRBJ2-2|TRBD1|TRBV4-3
CASSPTGDPNTGELFF
TGCGCCAGCAGCCCAACAGGGGACCCCAACACCGGGGAGCTGTTTTTT
>NA|TRBJ1-2|NA|TRBV28
CASSLAGSDGYTF
TGTGCCAGCAGTTTAGCAGGGAGCGATGGCTACACCTTC
>NA|TRBJ1-2|NA|TRBV2
CASTEGSYGYTF
TGTGCCAGCACGGAGGGCAGCTATGGCTACACCTTC
>NA|TRBJ1-1|NA|TRBV10-2
CASRYRAMNTEAFF
TGCGCCAGCAGGTACAGGGCCATGAACACTGAAGCTTTCTTT
>NA|TRBJ2-6|TRBD1|TRBV4-1
CASSQDGTGGSGANVLTF
TGCGCCAGCAGCCAAGACGGGACAGGGGGCTCTGGGGCCAACGTCCTGACTTTC
>NA|TRBJ2-1|NA|TRBV2
CASRVAGPGDEQFF
TGTGCCAGCAGAGTAGCGGGCCCAGGGGATGAGCAGTTCTTC
>NA|TRBJ1-1|TRBD1|TRBV18
CASSPYPEATGKGTEAFF
TGTGCCAGCTCACCATATCCGGAGGCGACAGGGAAGGGCACTGAAGCTTTCTTT
>NA|TRBJ2-5|NA|TRBV2
CASNLWGETQYF
TGTGCCAGCAATCTCTGGGGGGAGACCCAGTACTTC
>NA|TRBJ1-1|NA|TRBV25-1
CASSLENTEAFF
TGTGCCAGCAGCCTAGAGAACACTGAAGCTTTCTTT
>NA|TRBJ2-4|NA|TRBV30
CAWRDSNIQYF
TGTGCCTGGAGGGATTCAAACATTCAGTACTTC
>NA|TRBJ1-2|NA|TRBV18
CASSPGDYGYTF
TGTGCCAGCTCACCCGGGGACTATGGCTACACCTTC
>NA|TRBJ2-2|NA|TRBV6-1
CASSEEWARTGELFF
TGTGCCAGCAGTGAAGAGTGGGCTCGGACCGGGGAGCTGTTTTTT
>few|TRBJ1-2|NA|TRBV10-3
CAISEGRGYTF
TGTGCCATCAGTGAGGGGAGAGGCTACACCTTC
>NA|TRBJ1-1|NA|TRBV7-2
CASSWKGGGTEAFF
TGTGCCAGCAGCTGGAAAGGGGGAGGCACTGAAGCTTTCTTT
>NA|TRBJ1-1|NA|TRBV30
CAWSTGPHTEAFF
TGTGCCTGGAGTACCGGGCCGCACACTGAAGCTTTCTTT
>NA|TRBJ1-1|NA|TRBV9
CASSVTDESLNTEAFF
TGTGCCAGCAGCGTCACGGACGAAAGCCTGAACACTGAAGCTTTCTTT
>NA|TRBJ1-3|NA|TRBV15
CATSLTSASSGNTIYF
TGTGCCACCAGCCTCACCTCTGCGAGCTCTGGAAACACCATATATTTT
>NA|TRBJ2-3|NA|TRBV29-1
CSVEVKQRTDTQYF
TGCAGCGTTGAAGTTAAGCAACGCACAGATACGCAGTATTTT
>NA|TRBJ2-7|TRBD2|TRBV7-8
CASSPYRLAGGYEQYF
TGTGCCAGCAGCCCGTACCGACTAGCGGGGGGCTACGAGCAGTACTTC
>NA|TRBJ1-4|NA|TRBV15
CATSREGTMGPGEKLFF
TGTGCCACCAGCAGAGAAGGGACTATGGGACCTGGAGAAAAACTGTTTTTT
>NA|TRBJ1-1|NA|TRBV15
CATSPGALGAFF
TGTGCCACCAGCCCAGGGGCTCTGGGCGCTTTCTTT
>NA|TRBJ2-3|NA|TRBV12-2
CASRSRARPGIDTQYF
TGTGCAAGTCGCTCCCGAGCTAGACCCGGAATAGATACGCAGTATTTT
>NA|TRBJ1-4|NA|TRBV7-9
CASSPPGTTNEKLFF
TGTGCCAGCAGCCCCCCGGGTACAACTAATGAAAAACTGTTTTTT
>NA|TRBJ2-7|TRBD1|TRBV9
CASSSSARDRDMSEQYF
TGTGCCAGCAGCTCCAGCGCCCGGGACAGGGATATGTCCGAGCAGTACTTC
>NA|TRBJ1-4|NA|TRBV6-1
CASSIGLGNEKLFF
TGTGCCAGCAGTATCGGGCTGGGAAACGAAAAACTGTTTTTT
>NA|TRBJ1-1|TRBD1|TRBV7-3
CASSRDRVTEAFF
TGTGCCAGCAGCCGAGACAGGGTGACTGAAGCTTTCTTT
>few|TRBJ1-5|NA|TRBV19
CASSPGAQPQHF
TGTGCCAGTAGTCCGGGTGCCCAGCCCCAGCATTTT
>NA|TRBJ2-7|NA|TRBV27
CASSFVGGLYEQYF
TGTGCCAGCAGTTTTGTGGGAGGACTATACGAGCAGTACTTC
>NA|TRBJ2-3|NA|TRBV11-2
CASSNPGGETSTDTQYF
TGTGCCAGCAGTAACCCCGGCGGAGAGACTAGCACAGATACGCAGTATTTT
>NA|TRBJ2-7|NA|TRBV7-2
CASSSLQGREQYF
TGTGCCAGCAGCTCATTACAGGGGAGGGAGCAGTACTTC
>NA|TRBJ1-1|NA|TRBV18
CASSPAQGGSNTEAFF
TGTGCCAGCTCACCCGCCCAAGGGGGTTCGAACACTGAAGCTTTCTTT
>NA|TRBJ1-2|NA|TRBV27
CASSLSGGSVLGYTF
TGTGCCAGCAGTTTATCGGGGGGGTCGGTCTTAGGCTACACCTTC
>NA|TRBJ1-1|NA|TRBV6-5
CASSLVPVNTEAFF
TGTGCCAGCAGCTTAGTACCGGTGAACACTGAAGCTTTCTTT
>NA|TRBJ1-2|NA|TRBV5-5
CASSLLLGHAGGYTF
TGTGCCAGCAGCTTGCTTCTCGGACACGCCGGAGGCTACACCTTC
>NA|TRBJ2-1|TRBD1|TRBV7-7
CASSLVQGVYNEQFF
TGTGCCAGCAGCTTAGTACAGGGGGTGTACAATGAGCAGTTCTTC
>NA|TRBJ1-1|NA|TRBV7-9
CASSLQGWGTTEAFF
TGTGCCAGCAGCTTACAAGGTTGGGGTACCACTGAAGCTTTCTTT
>once|TRBJ2-5|NA|TRBV7-2
CASSLVGEGASQYF
TGTGCCAGCAGCTTAGTAGGTGAGGGAGCGTCCCAGTACTTC
>NA|TRBJ1-6|TRBD1|TRBV18
CASSLLQGAYNSPLHF
TGTGCCAGCTCACTCCTACAGGGGGCATATAATTCACCCCTCCACTTT
>few|TRBJ1-2|NA|TRBV27
CASSLDRTTYGYTF
TGTGCCAGCAGTTTAGACCGAACGACCTATGGCTACACCTTC
>NA|TRBJ1-5|NA|TRBV29-1
CSVEVGAGQPQHF
TGCAGCGTTGAAGTGGGGGCAGGTCAGCCCCAGCATTTT
>NA|TRBJ1-1|NA|TRBV19
CASSTSLGAGTEAFF
TGTGCCAGTAGTACCTCATTGGGGGCAGGCACTGAAGCTTTCTTT
>NA|TRBJ1-5|NA|TRBV6-1
CASNSQPGGNQPQHF
TGTGCCAGCAACTCCCAGCCGGGAGGCAATCAGCCCCAGCATTTT
>NA|TRBJ2-7|NA|TRBV27
CASIEAYEQYF
TGTGCCAGCATTGAGGCCTACGAGCAGTACTTC